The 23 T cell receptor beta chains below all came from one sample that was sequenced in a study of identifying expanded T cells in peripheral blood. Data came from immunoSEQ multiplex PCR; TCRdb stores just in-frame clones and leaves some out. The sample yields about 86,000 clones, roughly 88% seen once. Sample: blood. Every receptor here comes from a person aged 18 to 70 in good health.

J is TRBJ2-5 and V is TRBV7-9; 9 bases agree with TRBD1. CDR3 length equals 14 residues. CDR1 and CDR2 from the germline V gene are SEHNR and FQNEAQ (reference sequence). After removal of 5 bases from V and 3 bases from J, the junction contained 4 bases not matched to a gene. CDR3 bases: TGTGCCAGCAGCCCCGGGACAGGGAAAGAGACCCAGTACTTC. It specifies CASSPGTGKETQYF.

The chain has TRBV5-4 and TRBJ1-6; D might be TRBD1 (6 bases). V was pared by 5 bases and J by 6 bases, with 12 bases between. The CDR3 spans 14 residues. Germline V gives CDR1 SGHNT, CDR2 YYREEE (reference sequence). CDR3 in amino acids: CASSRGQFNSPLHF. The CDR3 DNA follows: TGTGCCAGCAGTCGCGGACAGTTTAATTCACCCCTCCACTTT.

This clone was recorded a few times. The CDR3 loop reads CASSLGNIGQTSNQPQHF. The CDR3 DNA sequence: TGTGCCAGCAGCTTAGGTAACATCGGGCAGACTAGCAATCAGCCCCAGCATTTT. The V gene is TRBV11-2, the J gene TRBJ1-5; D is undetermined. The V end was cut by 1 base, the J end by 0 bases, with 16 bases between. The CDR3 totals 18 residues. CDR1 is SGHAT, CDR2 FQNNGV, per germline.

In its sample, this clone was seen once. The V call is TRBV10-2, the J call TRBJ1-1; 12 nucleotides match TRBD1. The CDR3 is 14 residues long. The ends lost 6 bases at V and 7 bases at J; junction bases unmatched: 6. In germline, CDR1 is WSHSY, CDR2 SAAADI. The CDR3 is CASRTGQGAGEAFF. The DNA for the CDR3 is TGCGCCAGCAGGACGGGACAGGGGGCAGGTGAAGCTTTCTTT.

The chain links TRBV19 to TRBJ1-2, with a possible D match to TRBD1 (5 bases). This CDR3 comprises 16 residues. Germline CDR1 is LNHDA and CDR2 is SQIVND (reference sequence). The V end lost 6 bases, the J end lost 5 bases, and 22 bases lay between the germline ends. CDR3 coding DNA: TGTGCCAGTAGCGACCCCCGGGACGTCCCGGGGTATGGCTACACCTTC. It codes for CASSDPRDVPGYGYTF.

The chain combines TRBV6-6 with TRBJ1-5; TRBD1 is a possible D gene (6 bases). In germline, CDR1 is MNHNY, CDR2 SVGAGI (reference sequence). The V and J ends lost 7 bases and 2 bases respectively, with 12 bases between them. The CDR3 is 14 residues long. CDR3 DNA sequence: TGTGCCAGCAACGGGGGCCTTGGCAATCAGCCCCAGCATTTT. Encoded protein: CASNGGLGNQPQHF.

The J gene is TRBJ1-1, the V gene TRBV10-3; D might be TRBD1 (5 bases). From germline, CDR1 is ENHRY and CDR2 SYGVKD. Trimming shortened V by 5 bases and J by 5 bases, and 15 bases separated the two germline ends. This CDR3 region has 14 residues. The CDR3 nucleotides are TGTGCCATCAGTTCCCGGACGGGGGGGACTGAAGCTTTCTTT. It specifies CAISSRTGGTEAFF.

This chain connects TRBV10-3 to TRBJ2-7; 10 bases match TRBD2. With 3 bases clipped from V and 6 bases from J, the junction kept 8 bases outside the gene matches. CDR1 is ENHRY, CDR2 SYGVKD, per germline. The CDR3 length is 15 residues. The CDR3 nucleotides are TGTGCCATCAGTGACGTAGCGGGAGGAGCTTCCGAGCAGTACTTC. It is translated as CAISDVAGGASEQYF.

The CDR3 protein is CASSFRQGNTGELFF. In nucleotides, the CDR3 is TGCGCCAGCAGCTTTCGACAGGGGAACACCGGGGAGCTGTTTTTT. The chain joins TRBV5-1 to TRBJ2-2; TRBD1 agrees at 7 bases. The V gene's germline CDR1 is SGHRS and CDR2 YFSETQ. The CDR3 runs 15 residues. The J segment lost 1 base and the V segment lost 2 bases, leaving 2 bases of the junction unmatched.

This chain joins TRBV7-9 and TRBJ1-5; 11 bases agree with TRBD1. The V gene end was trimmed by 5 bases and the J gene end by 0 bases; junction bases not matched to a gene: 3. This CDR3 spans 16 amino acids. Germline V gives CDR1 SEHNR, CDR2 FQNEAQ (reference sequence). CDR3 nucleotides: TGTGCCAGCAGCCGCGGACAGGGGGCTAGCAATCAGCCCCAGCATTTT. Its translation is CASSRGQGASNQPQHF.

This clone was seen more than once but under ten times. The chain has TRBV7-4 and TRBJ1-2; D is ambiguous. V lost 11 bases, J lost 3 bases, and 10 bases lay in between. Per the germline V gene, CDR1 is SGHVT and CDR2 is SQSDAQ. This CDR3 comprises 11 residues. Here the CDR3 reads CARARDYGYTF. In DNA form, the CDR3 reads TGTGCCCGGGCGCGGGACTATGGCTACACCTTC.

CDR3 loop: CASSPDSLLSNEQFF. In DNA, the CDR3 is TGTGCCAGCAGTCCGGACTCGCTCCTCTCCAATGAGCAGTTCTTC. V gene TRBV5-8 combines with J gene TRBJ2-1, with D maybe TRBD2 (5 bases). The CDR3 totals 15 residues. Germline CDR1 reads SGHTS; CDR2 reads YDEGEE. V was pared by 5 bases and J by 6 bases, with 18 bases between.

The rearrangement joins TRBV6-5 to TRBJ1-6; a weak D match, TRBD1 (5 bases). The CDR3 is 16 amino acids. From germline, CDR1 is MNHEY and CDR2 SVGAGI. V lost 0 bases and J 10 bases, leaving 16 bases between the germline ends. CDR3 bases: TGTGCCAGCAGTTACTCGATACTAGGGACCGTATCACCCCTCCACTTT. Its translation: CASSYSILGTVSPLHF.

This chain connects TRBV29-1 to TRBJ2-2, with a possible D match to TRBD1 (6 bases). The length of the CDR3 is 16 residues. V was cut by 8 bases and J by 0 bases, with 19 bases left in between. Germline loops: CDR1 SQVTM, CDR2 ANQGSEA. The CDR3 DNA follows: TGCAGCACGACGGACAGCAGAAGCGCGAACACCGGGGAGCTGTTTTTT. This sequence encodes CSTTDSRSANTGELFF.

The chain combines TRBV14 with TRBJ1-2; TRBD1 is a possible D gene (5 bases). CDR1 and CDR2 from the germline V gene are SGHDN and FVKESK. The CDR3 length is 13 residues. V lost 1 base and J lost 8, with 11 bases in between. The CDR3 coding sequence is TGTGCCAGCAGCCAAGTAGGACACGGGGGCTACACCTTC. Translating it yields CASSQVGHGGYTF.

The CDR3 spells CASSVGRGPGTEAFF. CDR3 DNA sequence: TGTGCCAGCAGCGTAGGTCGGGGGCCGGGCACTGAAGCTTTCTTT. The chain has TRBV9 and TRBJ1-1, with D possibly matching TRBD1 (6 bases). The germline CDR1 and CDR2 sequences are SGDLS and YYNGEE. Trimming cost V 0 bases and J 4 bases, with 13 bases left between them. The length of the CDR3 is 15 residues.

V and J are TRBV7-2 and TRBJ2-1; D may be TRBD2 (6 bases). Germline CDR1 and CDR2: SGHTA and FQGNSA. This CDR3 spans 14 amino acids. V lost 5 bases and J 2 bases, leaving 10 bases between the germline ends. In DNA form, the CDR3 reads TGTGCCAGCAGCCGACGGGGGACCTACAATGAGCAGTTCTTC. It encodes CASSRRGTYNEQFF. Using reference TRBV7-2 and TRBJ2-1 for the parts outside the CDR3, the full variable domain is GAGVSQSPSNKVTEKGKDVELRCDPISGHTALYWYRQSLGQGLEFLIYFQGNSAPDKSGLPSDRFSAERTGGSVSTLTIQRTQQEDSAVYLCASSRRGTYNEQFFGPGTRLTVL.

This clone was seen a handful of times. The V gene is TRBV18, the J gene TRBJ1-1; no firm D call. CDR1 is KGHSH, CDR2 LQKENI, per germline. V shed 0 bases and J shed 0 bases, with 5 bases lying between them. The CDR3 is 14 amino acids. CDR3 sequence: CASSPPGMNTEAFF. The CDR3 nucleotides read TGTGCCAGCTCACCACCGGGGATGAACACTGAAGCTTTCTTT.

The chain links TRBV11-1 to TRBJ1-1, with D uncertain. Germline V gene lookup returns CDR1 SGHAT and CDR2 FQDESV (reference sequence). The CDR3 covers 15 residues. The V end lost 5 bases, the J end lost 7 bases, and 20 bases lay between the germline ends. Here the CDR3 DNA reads TGTGCCAGCAGCCCCCGTCAGCCCGGACGCAATGAAGCTTTCTTT. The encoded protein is CASSPRQPGRNEAFF.

The chain's CDR3 is CASSLRQGASGANVLTF. For the CDR3, the DNA is TGTGCCAGCAGCTTACGACAGGGGGCGTCTGGGGCCAACGTCCTGACTTTC. The J gene is TRBJ2-6, the V gene TRBV7-9; 10 bases are shared with TRBD1. The J segment lost 1 base and the V segment lost 2 bases, leaving 2 bases of the junction unmatched. Per germline, CDR1 SEHNR and CDR2 FQNEAQ (reference sequence). The CDR3 contains 17 residues.

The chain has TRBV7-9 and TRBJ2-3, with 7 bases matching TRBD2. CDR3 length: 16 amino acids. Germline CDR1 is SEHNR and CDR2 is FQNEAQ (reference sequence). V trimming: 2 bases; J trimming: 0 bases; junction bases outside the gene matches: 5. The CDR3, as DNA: TGTGCCAGCAGCTTATTGGTGGGGGGGAGCACAGATACGCAGTATTTT. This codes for CASSLLVGGSTDTQYF.

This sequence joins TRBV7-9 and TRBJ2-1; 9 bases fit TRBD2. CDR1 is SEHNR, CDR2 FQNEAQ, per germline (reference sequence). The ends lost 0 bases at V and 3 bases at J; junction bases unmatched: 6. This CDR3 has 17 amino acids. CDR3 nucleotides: TGTGCCAGCAGCTTAGCGAGAGCGGGGGGAATCTACAATGAGCAGTTCTTC. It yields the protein CASSLARAGGIYNEQFF.

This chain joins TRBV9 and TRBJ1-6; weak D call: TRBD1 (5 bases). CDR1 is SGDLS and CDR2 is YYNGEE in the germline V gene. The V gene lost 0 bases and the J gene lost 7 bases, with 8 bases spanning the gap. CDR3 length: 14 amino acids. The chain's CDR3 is CASSVGGKNSPLHF. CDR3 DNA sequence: TGTGCCAGCAGCGTAGGGGGGAAAAATTCACCCCTCCACTTT. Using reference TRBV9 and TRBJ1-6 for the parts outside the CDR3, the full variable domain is DSGVTQTPKHLITATGQRVTLRCSPRSGDLSVYWYQQSLDQGLQFLIQYYNGEERAKGNILERFSAQQFPDLHSELNLSSLELGDSALYFCASSVGGKNSPLHFGNGTRLTVT.